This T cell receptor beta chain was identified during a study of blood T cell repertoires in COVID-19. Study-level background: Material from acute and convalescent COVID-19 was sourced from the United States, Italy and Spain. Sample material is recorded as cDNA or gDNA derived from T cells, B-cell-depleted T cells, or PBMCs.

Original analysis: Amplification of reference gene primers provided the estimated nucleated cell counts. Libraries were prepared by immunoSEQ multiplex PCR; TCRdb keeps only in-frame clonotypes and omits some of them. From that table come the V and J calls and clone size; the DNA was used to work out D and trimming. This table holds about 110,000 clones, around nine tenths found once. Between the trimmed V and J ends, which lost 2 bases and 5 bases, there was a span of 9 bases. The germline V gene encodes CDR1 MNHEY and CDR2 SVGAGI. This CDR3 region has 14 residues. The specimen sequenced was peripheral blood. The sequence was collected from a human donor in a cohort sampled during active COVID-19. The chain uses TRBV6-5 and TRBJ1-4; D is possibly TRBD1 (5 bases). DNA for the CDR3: TGTGCCAGCAGTTACGGGGGAGGGAATGAAAAACTGTTTTTT. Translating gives CASSYGGGNEKLFF.